One T cell receptor beta chain is described in this entry. Its antigen is unknown. This specimen belongs to a study of T-cell reconstitution after alpha-beta-depleted transplantation in children. Overall study results and limits: It was reported that alpha-beta T cells came from several hundred expanded graft clones (about two months after transplant). There were some patients whose high TCRbeta diversity at day 60 came from surviving recipient T cells and thymic progenitors. Newly produced T cells mostly provided counts and TCRbeta diversity after one year, as hyperexpanded clones declined.

Germline V lookup: CDR1 KGHSH, CDR2 LQKENI. CDR3 length: 12 amino acids. V was clipped by 4 bases and J by 13 bases; unmatched bases: 7. Unique molecular identifiers were incorporated when the TCRbeta library was constructed. TCRdb recomputed calls from the PCR reads with MiXCR, one row per CDR3 protein. Of about 200,000 distinct CDR3 sequences listed, roughly 7.1% are singletons. The input for sequencing was PBMCs, taken before TCRalphabeta/CD19-depleted stem cell transplant. The chain links TRBV18 to TRBJ2-7; the match to TRBD1 covers 10 bases. This receptor was taken from a boy between 2 and 15 years old with acute lymphoblastic leukemia, due to receive a stem cell transplant. The chain's CDR3 is CASSRPGQGIYF. Written as DNA, the CDR3 is TGTGCCAGCTCACGCCCGGGACAGGGGATTTACTTC.